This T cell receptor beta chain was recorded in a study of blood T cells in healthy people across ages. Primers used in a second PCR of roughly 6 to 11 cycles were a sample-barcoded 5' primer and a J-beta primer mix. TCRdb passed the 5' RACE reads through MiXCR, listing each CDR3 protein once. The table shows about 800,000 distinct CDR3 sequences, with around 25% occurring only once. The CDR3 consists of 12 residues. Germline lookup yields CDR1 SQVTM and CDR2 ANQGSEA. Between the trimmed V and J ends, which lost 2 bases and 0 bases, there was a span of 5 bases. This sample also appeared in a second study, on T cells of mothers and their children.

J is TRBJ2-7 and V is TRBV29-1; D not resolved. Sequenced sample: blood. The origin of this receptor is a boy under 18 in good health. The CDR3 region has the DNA TGCAGCGTTGAATCCATCTCCTACGAGCAGTACTTC. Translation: CSVESISYEQYF.